The T cell receptor (beta chain) under discussion was sequenced for a study of graft-versus-host responses after intestinal transplantation. About this clone: The antigen is undetermined.

Some clones are missing from TCRdb's copy, which holds only in-frame ones; the method was immunoSEQ multiplex PCR. The sample has more than 95,000 clones, around nine tenths seen once. This CDR3 comprises 14 residues. J was trimmed by 6 bases and V by 6 bases; bases with no gene match: 9. Germline-derived CDR1 and CDR2 are SNHLY and FYNNEI. The chain uses TRBV2 and TRBJ2-7; 9 bases agree with TRBD1. The origin of this receptor is a human donor who received an intestinal transplant. Source: unstimulated CD4+ T cells sorted from spleen or lymph node cells, taken before intestinal transplant. The CDR3 region has the DNA TGTGCCAGCAGCCAGGACAGGGGCCTCGCCGAGCAGTACTTC. Amino acid sequence: CASSQDRGLAEQYF.